The clone carrying this T cell receptor (beta chain) was observed a handful of times. The antigen is unknown. RNA transcripts gave rise to amplified TCR beta CDR3 regions. During a first-round RT-PCR of the TCR CDR3, the HTBI primer set was used. Each CDR3 protein gets one entry after TCRdb re-called the multiplex PCR reads with MiXCR. This sample has some 440,000 distinct CDR3 sequences; about a sixth occur once, and the top ten carry approximately 8%. This specimen comes from a study of T cells in Graves' hyperthyroidism and ophthalmopathy. Study in general: Peripheral blood draws took place at initial diagnosis, ahead of any treatment. General study findings and limits: Ophthalmopathy could be told apart from stable hyperthyroidism with a 13 V-J model. Among clonotypes expanded in thyroid above 0.001, most were also found in blood.

Per the germline V gene, CDR1 is ENHRY and CDR2 is SYGVKD. Trimming removed 10 bases from V and 2 bases from J, with 18 bases in between. The CDR3 length is 15 residues. The specimen sequenced was blood. The V and J genes are TRBV10-3 and TRBJ2-1; tentatively, D is TRBD2 (5 bases). The source of this sequence is a woman under 30 with Graves' hyperthyroidism. The CDR3 sequence is CATSFGGFPYNEQFF. For the CDR3, the DNA is TGTGCCACCTCCTTTGGCGGGTTTCCCTACAATGAGCAGTTCTTC.